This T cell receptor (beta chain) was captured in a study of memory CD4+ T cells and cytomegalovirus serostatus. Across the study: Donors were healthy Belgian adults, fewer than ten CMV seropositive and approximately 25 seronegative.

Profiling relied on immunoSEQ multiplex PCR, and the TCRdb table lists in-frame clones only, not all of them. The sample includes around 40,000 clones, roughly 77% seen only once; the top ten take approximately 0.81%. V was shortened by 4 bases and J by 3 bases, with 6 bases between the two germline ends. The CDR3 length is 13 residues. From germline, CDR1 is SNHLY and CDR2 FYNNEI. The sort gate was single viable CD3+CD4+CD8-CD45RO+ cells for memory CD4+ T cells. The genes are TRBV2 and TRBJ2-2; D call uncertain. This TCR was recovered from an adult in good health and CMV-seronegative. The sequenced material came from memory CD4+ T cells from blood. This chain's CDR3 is CASSVKDTGELFF. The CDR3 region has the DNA TGTGCCAGCAGTGTCAAGGACACCGGGGAGCTGTTTTTT.